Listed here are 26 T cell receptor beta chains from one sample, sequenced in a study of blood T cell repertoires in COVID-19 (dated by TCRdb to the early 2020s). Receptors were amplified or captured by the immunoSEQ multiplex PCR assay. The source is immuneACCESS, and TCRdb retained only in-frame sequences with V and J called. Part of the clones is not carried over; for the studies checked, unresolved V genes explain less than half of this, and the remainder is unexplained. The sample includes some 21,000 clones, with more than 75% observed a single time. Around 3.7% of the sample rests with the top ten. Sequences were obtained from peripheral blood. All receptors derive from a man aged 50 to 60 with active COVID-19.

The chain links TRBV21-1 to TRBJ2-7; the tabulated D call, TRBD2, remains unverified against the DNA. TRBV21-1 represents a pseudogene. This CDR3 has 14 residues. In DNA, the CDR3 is TGTGCCAGCAGCAGGGGGGGGTCTCTCTACGAGCAGTACTTC. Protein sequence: CASSRGGSLYEQYF.

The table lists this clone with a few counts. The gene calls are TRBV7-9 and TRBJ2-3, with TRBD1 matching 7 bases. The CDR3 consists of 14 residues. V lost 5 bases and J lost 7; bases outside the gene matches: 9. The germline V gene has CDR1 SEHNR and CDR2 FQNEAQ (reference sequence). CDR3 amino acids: CASSPGTATNTQYF. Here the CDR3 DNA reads TGTGCCAGCAGCCCAGGGACAGCCACGAATACGCAGTATTTT.

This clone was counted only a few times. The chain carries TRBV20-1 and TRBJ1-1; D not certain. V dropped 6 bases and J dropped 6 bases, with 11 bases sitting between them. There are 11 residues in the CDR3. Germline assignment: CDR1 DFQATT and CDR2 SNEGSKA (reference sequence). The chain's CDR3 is CSAIGVAEAFF. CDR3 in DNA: TGCAGTGCCATTGGTGTAGCTGAAGCTTTCTTT.

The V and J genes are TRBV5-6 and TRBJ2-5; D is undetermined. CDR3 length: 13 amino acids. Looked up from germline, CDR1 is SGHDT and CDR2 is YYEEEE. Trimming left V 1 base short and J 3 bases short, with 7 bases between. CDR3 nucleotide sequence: TGTGCCAGCAGCTTGATAGTAGAAGAGACCCAGTACTTC. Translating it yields CASSLIVEETQYF.

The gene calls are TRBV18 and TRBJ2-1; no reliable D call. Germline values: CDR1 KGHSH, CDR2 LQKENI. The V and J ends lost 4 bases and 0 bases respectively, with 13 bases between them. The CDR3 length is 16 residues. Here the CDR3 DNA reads TGTGCCAGCTCACTCGAAATGAGAAGCTCCTACAATGAGCAGTTCTTC. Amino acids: CASSLEMRSSYNEQFF.

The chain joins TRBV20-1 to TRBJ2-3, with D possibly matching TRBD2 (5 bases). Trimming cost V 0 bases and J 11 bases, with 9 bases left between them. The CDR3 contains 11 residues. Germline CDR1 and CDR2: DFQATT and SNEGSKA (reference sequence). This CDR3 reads CSARELAEQYF. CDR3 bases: TGCAGTGCTAGAGAGCTAGCTGAGCAGTATTTT.

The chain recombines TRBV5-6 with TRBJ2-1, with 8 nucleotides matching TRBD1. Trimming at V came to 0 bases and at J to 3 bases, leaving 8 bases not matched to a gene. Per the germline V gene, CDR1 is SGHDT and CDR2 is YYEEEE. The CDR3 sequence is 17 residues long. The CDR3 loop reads CASSLEEQGVFYNEQFF. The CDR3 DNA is TGTGCCAGCAGCTTGGAAGAACAGGGGGTTTTCTACAATGAGCAGTTCTTC.

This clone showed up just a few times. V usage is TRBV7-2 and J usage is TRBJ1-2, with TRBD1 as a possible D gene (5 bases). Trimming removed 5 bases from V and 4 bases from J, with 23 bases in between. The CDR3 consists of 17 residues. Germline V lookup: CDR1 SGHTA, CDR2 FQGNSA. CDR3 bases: TGTGCCAGCAGCCGCGGGGGTGTACTGCGGAAAACCTATGGCTACACCTTC. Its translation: CASSRGGVLRKTYGYTF. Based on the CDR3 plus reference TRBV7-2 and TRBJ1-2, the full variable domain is GAGVSQSPSNKVTEKGKDVELRCDPISGHTALYWYRQSLGQGLEFLIYFQGNSAPDKSGLPSDRFSAERTGGSVSTLTIQRTQQEDSAVYLCASSRGGVLRKTYGYTFGSGTRLTVV.

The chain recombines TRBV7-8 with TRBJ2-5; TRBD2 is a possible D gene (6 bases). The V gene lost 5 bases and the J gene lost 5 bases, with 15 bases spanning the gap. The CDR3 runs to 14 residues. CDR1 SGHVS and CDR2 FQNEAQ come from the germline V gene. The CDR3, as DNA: TGTGCCAGCAGCACTTCGGGGGTTGGCGAGACCCAGTACTTC. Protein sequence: CASSTSGVGETQYF.

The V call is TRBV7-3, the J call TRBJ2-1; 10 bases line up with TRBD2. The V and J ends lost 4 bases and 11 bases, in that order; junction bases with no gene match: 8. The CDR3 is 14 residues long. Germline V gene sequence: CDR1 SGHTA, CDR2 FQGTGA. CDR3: CASSYPGTSVKQFF. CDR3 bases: TGTGCCAGCAGCTATCCCGGGACTAGCGTTAAGCAGTTCTTC.

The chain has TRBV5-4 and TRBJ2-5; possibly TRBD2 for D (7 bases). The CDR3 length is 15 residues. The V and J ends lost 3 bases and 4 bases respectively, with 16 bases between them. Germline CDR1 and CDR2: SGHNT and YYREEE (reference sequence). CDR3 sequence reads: CASSSFAGAVETQYF. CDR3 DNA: TGTGCCAGCAGCTCTTTCGCGGGGGCCGTAGAGACCCAGTACTTC.

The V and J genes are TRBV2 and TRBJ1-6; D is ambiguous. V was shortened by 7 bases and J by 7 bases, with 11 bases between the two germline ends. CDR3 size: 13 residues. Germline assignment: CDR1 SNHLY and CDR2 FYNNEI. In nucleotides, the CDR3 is TGTGCCAGCAAACCAGAGGGAAATTCACCCCTCCACTTT. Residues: CASKPEGNSPLHF. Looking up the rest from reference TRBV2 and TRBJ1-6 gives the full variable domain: EPEVTQTPSHQVTQMGQEVILRCVPISNHLYFYWYRQILGQKVEFLVSFYNNEISEKSEIFDDQFSVERPDGSNFTLKIRSTKLEDSAMYFCASKPEGNSPLHFGNGTRLTVT.

In DNA form, the CDR3 reads TGTGCCACCGAAGGGGGAGCGCCTGAAGCTTTCTTT. It is translated as CATEGGAPEAFF. The rearrangement joins TRBV19 to TRBJ1-1, with a possible D match to TRBD1 (6 bases). Trimming cost V 10 bases and J 6 bases, with 15 bases left between them. CDR1 is LNHDA, CDR2 SQIVND, per germline (reference sequence). There are 12 residues in the CDR3.

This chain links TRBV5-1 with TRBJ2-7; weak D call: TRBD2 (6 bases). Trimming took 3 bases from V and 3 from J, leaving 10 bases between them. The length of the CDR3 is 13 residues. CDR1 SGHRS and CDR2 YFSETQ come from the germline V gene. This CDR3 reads CASSSSGGYEQYF. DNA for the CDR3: TGCGCCAGCAGCTCCTCCGGGGGCTACGAGCAGTACTTC.

This chain's CDR3 is CASSLAFDRSYNSPLHF. In nucleotides, the CDR3 is TGTGCCAGCAGCTTAGCCTTCGACAGGTCCTATAATTCACCCCTCCACTTT. The V and J genes are TRBV13 and TRBJ1-6, with D possibly TRBD1 on 6 matching bases. CDR1 PRHDT and CDR2 FYEKMQ come from the germline V gene (reference sequence). V lost 1 base to trimming and J lost 1 base, with 11 bases between them. CDR3 length: 17 residues.

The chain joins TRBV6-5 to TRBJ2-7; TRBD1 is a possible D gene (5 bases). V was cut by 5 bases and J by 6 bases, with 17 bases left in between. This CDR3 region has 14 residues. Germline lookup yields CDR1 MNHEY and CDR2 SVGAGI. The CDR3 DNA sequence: TGTGCCAGCAGTCCCGCGGCAGGGTTTCGCGAGCAGTACTTC. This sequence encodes CASSPAAGFREQYF.

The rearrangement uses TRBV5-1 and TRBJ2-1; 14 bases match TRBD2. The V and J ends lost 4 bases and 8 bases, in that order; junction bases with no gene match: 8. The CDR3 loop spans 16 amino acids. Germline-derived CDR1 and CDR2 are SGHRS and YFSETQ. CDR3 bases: TGCGCCAGCAGCCCGGACCGACTAGCGGGGGGGGATGAGCAGTTCTTC. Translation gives CASSPDRLAGGDEQFF.

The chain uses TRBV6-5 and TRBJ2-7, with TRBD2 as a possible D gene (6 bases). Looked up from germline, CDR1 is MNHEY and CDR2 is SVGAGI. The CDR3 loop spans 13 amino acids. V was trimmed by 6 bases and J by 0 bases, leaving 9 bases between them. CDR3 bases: TGTGCCAGCAGGCGCGGGAACTCCTACGAGCAGTACTTC. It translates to CASRRGNSYEQYF.

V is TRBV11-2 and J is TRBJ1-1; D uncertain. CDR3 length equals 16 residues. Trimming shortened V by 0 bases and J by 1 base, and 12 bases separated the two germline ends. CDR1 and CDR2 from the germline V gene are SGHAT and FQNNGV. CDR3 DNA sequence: TGTGCCAGCAGCTTAGATCGAGCGGCACCGAACACTGAAGCTTTCTTT. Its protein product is CASSLDRAAPNTEAFF.

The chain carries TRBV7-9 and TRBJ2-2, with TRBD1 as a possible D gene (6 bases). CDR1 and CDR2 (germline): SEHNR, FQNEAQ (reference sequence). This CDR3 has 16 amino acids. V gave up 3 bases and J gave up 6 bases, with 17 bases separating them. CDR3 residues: CASSFWDMGPAGELFF. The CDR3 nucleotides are TGTGCCAGCAGCTTCTGGGACATGGGGCCGGCCGGGGAGCTGTTTTTT.

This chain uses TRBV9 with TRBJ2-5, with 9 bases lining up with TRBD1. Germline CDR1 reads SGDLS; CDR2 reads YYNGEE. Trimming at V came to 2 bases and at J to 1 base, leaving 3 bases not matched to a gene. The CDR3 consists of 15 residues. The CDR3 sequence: CASSVGQGIQETQYF. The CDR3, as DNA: TGTGCCAGCAGCGTCGGACAGGGGATCCAAGAGACCCAGTACTTC.

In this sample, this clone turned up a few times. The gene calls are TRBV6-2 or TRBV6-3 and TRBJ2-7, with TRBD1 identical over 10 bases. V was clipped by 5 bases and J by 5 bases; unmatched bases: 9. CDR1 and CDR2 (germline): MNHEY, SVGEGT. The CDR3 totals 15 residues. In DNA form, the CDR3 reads TGTGCCAGCAGTCAGCCCGGGACAGGGGTCAACGAGCAGTACTTC. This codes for CASSQPGTGVNEQYF.

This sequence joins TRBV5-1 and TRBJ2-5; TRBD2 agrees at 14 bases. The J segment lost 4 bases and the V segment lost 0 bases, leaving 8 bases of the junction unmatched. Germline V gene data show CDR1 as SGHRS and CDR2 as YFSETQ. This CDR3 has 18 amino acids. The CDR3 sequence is CASSLGLAGGPGRETQYF. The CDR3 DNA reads TGCGCCAGCAGCTTGGGACTAGCGGGGGGGCCGGGACGAGAGACCCAGTACTTC.

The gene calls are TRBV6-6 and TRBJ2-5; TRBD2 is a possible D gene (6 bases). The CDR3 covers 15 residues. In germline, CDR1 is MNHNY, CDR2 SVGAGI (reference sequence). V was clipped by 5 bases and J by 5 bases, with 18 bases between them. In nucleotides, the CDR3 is TGTGCCAGCAGTCCGCACTCAGGAGGGTTTGAGACCCAGTACTTC. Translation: CASSPHSGGFETQYF.

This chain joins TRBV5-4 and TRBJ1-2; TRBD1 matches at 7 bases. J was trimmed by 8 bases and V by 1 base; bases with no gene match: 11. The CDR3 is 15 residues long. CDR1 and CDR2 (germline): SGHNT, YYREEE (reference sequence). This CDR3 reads CASSLYPQGSEGYTF. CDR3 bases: TGTGCCAGCAGCTTGTATCCACAGGGGAGTGAGGGCTACACCTTC.

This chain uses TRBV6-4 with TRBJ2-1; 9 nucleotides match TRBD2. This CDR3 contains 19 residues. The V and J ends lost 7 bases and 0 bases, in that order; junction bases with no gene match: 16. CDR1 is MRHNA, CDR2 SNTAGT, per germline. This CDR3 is CASIGVEERGASSYNEQFF. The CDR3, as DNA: TGTGCCAGCATCGGGGTGGAGGAGCGGGGGGCTAGCTCCTACAATGAGCAGTTCTTC.